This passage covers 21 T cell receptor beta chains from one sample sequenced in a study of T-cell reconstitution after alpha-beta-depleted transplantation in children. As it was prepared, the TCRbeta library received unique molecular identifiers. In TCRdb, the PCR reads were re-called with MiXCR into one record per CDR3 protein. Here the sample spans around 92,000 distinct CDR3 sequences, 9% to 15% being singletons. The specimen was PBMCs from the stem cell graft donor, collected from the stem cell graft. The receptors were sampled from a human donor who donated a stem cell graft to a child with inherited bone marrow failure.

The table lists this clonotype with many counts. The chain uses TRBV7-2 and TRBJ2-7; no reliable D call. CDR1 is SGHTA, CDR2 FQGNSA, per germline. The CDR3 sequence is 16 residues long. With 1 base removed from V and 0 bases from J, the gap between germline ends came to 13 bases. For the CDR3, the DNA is TGTGCCAGCAGCTTAGAAGAGACATCGATCTCCTACGAGCAGTACTTC. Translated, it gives CASSLEETSISYEQYF.

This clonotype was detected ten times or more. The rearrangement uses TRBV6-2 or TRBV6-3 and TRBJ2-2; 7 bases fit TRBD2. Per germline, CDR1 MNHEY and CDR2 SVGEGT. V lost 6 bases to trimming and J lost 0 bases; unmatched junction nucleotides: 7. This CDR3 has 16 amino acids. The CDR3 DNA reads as TGTGCCAGCAGGCCCCTCGGGGGGACGAACACCGGGGAGCTGTTTTTT. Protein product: CASRPLGGTNTGELFF.

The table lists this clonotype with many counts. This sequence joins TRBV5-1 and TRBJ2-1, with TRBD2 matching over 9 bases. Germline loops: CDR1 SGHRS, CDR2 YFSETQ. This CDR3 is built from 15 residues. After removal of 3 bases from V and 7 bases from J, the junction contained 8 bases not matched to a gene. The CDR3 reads CASSSASGDGNEQFF. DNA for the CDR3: TGCGCCAGCAGCTCGGCTAGCGGGGACGGTAATGAGCAGTTCTTC.

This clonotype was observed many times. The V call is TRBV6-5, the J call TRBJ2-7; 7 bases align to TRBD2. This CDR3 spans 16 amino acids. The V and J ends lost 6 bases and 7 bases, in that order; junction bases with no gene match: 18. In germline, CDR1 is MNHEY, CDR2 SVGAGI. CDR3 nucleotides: TGTGCCAGCAGCCGACTGGGGCGGGCCAAAGCGGGGGAGCAGTACTTC. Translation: CASSRLGRAKAGEQYF.

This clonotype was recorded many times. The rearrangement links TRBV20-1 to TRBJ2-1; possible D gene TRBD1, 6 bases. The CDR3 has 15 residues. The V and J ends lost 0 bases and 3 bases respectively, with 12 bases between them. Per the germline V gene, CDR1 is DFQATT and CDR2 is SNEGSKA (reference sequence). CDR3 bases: TGCAGTGCTAGAGATCGAGCAGGGGTCTACAATGAGCAGTTCTTC. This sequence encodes CSARDRAGVYNEQFF.

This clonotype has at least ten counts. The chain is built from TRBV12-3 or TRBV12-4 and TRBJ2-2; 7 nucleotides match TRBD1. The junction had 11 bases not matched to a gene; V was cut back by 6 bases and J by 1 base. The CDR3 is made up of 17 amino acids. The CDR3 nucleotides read TGTGCCAGCAGCTTACCCGTTGGGGACAGGAACACCGGGGAGCTGTTTTTT. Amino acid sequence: CASSLPVGDRNTGELFF.

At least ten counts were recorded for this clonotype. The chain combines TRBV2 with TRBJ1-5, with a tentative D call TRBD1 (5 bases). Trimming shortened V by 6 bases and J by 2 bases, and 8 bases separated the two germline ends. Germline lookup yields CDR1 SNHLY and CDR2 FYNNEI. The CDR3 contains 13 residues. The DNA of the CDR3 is TGTGCCAGCAGCCCCAGGGGCAATCAGCCCCAGCATTTT. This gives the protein CASSPRGNQPQHF.

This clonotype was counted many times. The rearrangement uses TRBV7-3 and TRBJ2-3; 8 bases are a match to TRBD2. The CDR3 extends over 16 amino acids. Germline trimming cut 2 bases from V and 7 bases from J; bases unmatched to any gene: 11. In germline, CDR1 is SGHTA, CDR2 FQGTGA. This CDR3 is CASSLVVGGGVNTQYF. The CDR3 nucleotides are TGTGCCAGCAGCTTAGTCGTCGGGGGGGGGGTGAATACGCAGTATTTT.

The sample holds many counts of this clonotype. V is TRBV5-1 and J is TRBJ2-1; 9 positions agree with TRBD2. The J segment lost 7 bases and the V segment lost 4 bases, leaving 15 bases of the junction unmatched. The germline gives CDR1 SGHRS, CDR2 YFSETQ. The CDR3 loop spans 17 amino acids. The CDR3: CASSRLISGSAGNEQFF. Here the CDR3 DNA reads TGCGCCAGCAGCCGGCTGATTAGCGGGAGCGCGGGGAATGAGCAGTTCTTC.

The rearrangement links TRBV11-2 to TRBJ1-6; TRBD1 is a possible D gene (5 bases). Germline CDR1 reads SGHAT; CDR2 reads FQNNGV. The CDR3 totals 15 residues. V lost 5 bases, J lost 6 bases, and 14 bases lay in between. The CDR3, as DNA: TGTGCCAGCAGCCTCACGGGGGGAGGTAATTCACCCCTCCACTTT. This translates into CASSLTGGGNSPLHF.

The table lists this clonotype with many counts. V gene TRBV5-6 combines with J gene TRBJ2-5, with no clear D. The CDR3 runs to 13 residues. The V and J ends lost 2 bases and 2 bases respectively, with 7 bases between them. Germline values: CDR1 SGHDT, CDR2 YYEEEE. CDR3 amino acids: CASSFPSQETQYF. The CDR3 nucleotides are TGTGCCAGCAGCTTCCCTTCACAAGAGACCCAGTACTTC.

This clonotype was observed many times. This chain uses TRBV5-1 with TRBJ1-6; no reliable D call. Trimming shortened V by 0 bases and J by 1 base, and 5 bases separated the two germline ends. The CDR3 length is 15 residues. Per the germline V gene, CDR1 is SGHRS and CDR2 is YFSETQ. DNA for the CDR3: TGCGCCAGCAGCTTGGGCGGGTCCTATAATTCACCCCTCCACTTT. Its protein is CASSLGGSYNSPLHF.

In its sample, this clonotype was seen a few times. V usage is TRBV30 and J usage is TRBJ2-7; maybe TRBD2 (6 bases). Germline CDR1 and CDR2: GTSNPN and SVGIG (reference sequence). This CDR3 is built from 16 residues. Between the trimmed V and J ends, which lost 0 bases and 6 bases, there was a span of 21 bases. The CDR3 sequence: CAWSVHGGEVRGEQYF. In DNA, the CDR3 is TGTGCCTGGAGTGTACATGGTGGGGAGGTGAGAGGCGAGCAGTACTTC.

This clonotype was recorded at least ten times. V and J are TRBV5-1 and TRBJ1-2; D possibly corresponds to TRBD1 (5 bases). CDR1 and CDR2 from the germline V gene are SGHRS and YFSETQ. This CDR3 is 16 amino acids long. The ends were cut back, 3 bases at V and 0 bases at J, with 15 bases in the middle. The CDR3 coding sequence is TGCGCCAGCAGCTCCCCACGGGGCTCCTCTAACTATGGCTACACCTTC. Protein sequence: CASSSPRGSSNYGYTF.

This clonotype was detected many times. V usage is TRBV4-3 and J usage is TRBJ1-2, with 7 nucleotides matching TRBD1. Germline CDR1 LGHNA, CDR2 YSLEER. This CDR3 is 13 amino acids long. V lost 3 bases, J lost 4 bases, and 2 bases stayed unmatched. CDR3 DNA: TGCGCCAGCAGCCACCCAGGGGGCTATGGCTACACCTTC. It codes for CASSHPGGYGYTF.

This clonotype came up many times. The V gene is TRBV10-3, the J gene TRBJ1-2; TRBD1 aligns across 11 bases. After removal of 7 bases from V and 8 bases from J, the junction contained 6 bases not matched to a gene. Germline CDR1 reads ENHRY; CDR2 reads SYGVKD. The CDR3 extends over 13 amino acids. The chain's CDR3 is CAINGQGARGYTF. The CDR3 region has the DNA TGTGCCATCAATGGACAGGGGGCCAGGGGCTACACCTTC.

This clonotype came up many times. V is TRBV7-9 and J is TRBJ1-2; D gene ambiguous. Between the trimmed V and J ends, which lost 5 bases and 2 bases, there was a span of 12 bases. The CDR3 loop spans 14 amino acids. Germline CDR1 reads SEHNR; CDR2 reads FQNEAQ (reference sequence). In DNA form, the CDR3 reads TGTGCCAGCAGCACCAACACAGCAAACTATGGCTACACCTTC. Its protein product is CASSTNTANYGYTF.

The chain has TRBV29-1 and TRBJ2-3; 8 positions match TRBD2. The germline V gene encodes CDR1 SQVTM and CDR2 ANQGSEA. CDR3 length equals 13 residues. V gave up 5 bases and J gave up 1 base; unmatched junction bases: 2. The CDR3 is CSVPTSGTDTQYF. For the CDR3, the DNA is TGCAGCGTTCCGACTAGCGGCACAGATACGCAGTATTTT.

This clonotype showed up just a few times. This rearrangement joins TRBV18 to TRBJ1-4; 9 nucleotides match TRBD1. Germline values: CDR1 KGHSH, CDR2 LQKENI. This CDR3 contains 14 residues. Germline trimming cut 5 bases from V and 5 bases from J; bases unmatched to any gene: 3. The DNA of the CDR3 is TGTGCCAGCTCAGGGGACAGGGACAATGAAAAACTGTTTTTT. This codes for CASSGDRDNEKLFF.

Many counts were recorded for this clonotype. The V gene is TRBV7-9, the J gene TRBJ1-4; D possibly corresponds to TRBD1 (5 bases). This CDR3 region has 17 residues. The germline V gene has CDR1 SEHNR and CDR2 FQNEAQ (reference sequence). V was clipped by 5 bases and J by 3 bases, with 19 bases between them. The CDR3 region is CASSPYLVTESNEKLFF. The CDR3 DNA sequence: TGTGCCAGCAGCCCCTACTTGGTGACAGAGTCTAATGAAAAACTGTTTTTT.

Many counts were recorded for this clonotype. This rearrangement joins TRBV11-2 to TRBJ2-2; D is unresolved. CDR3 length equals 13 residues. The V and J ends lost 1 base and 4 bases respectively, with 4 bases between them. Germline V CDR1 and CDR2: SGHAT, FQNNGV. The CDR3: CASSLGLTGELFF. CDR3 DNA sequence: TGTGCCAGCAGCTTAGGGCTCACCGGGGAGCTGTTTTTT.